This paragraph covers one TCR beta chain sequence. Its antigen is unknown. The data derive from a study of cytomegalovirus exposure and HLA in healthy donors. Study-wide points: Equally common other TCR beta chains were less clonally expanded than HLA-associated ones, a later analysis found. The Asian-associated ancestry cluster reportedly had fewer N-insertions than the 666-donor mean in a later analysis. Excluded: some indistinguishable V segments such as TRBV6-2 and TRBV6-3.

The primer mix had 60 Vbeta and 13 Jbeta primers. Method: immunoSEQ multiplex PCR; TCRdb's copy keeps in-frame clones and lacks some. The sample records a few hundred thousand clones, approximately 82% being singletons. The V gene end was trimmed by 6 bases and the J gene end by 1 base; junction bases not matched to a gene: 3. The CDR3 length is 14 residues. Germline assignment: CDR1 LNHDA and CDR2 SQIVND (reference sequence). The TCR was taken from a woman aged 60 to 75 in good health and CMV-seropositive. The rearrangement uses TRBV19 and TRBJ2-3; 8 nucleotides align to TRBD2. Sequencing used PBMCs. This CDR3 reads CASRKAGGTDTQYF. The CDR3 coding sequence is TGTGCCAGTAGGAAAGCGGGGGGCACAGATACGCAGTATTTT. Drawing the rest from reference TRBV19 and TRBJ2-3, the complete variable domain is DGGITQSPKYLFRKEGQNVTLSCEQNLNHDAMYWYRQDPGQGLRLIYYSQIVNDFQKGDIAEGYSVSREKKESFPLTVTSAQKNPTAFYLCASRKAGGTDTQYFGPGTRLTVL.